This TCR beta chain was documented in a study of blood T cell repertoires in COVID-19. Original analysis: Amplification with reference gene primers provided the estimates of nucleated cell counts. The data were produced by immunoSEQ multiplex PCR, yet TCRdb's version contains in-frame clones alone and is incomplete. The DNA was the basis for D and trimming; V, J and clone size are from that table. The data hold approximately 480,000 clones, with about 88% observed a single time. This sequence originates from a man aged 18-30 years with COVID-19, enrolled during active disease. Sequencing was carried out using peripheral blood.

CDR3 DNA sequence: TGCGCCAGCAGTCTCGATAGCGGGAGAGGGACCGGGGAGCTGTTTTTT. It encodes CASSLDSGRGTGELFF. This chain joins TRBV10-1 and TRBJ2-2; TRBD2 matches 9 bases. V was clipped by 5 bases and J by 5 bases; unmatched bases: 9. The CDR3 runs 16 residues. CDR1 is WNHNN and CDR2 is SYGVQD in the germline V gene (reference sequence).